The rows below give T cell receptor beta chains drawn from one sample of a study of cytomegalovirus exposure and HLA in healthy donors. Using immunoSEQ multiplex PCR, the repertoire was profiled, and TCRdb retains in-frame clones only, with some absent. The sample carries around 190,000 clones, about 83% recorded once. Sequenced: PBMCs. These receptors all come from a woman aged 18-35 years in good health and CMV-seronegative. CDR3s include the opening cysteine and the closing phenylalanine or tryptophan. A D gene is named only where the DNA matches it firmly. Size values are once, few and many counts, or a class for expanded clones, and some rows have none.

clone_size d_call j_call v_call cdr3_aa cdr3_nt
NA TRBD1 TRBJ1-2 TRBV13 CASSIGTGGRAPNYGYTF TGTGCCAGCAGCATAGGGACAGGGGGCCGTGCTCCTAACTATGGCTACACCTTC
NA NA TRBJ2-1 TRBV5-3 CARSFALPHCSSYNEQFF TGTGCCAGAAGCTTCGCTCTGCCCCACTGCTCCTCCTACAATGAGCAGTTCTTC
NA TRBD1 TRBJ1-1 TRBV4-1 CASSTRQGDTEAFF TGCGCCAGCAGCACGAGACAGGGGGACACTGAAGCTTTCTTT
NA TRBD1 TRBJ1-1 TRBV6-6 CASSYPGQGQNTEAFF TGTGCCAGCAGTTACCCGGGACAGGGCCAGAACACTGAAGCTTTCTTT
NA TRBD1 TRBJ2-2 TRBV2 CASSAPGQSMKRSINTGELFF TGTGCCAGCAGTGCGCCGGGACAGAGTATGAAACGATCAATCAACACCGGGGAGCTGTTTTTT
NA NA TRBJ2-7 TRBV6-1 CASTVRNRVYEQYF TGTGCCAGCACTGTCCGTAACAGGGTCTACGAGCAGTACTTC
NA NA TRBJ1-4 TRBV6-4 CASSDSSSNPHEKLFF TGTGCCAGCAGTGACTCTAGTTCCAATCCCCACGAAAAACTGTTTTTT
once TRBD1 TRBJ2-1 TRBV7-8 CASSLGTGSSNEQFF TGTGCCAGCAGCTTAGGGACAGGATCCTCCAATGAGCAGTTCTTC
NA TRBD1 TRBJ1-5 TRBV4-2 CASSQVGTGDQPQHF TGTGCCAGCAGCCAAGTGGGGACAGGGGATCAGCCCCAGCATTTT
NA TRBD2 TRBJ2-3 TRBV4-2 CASSQKDSGTSGSDTQYF TGTGCCAGCAGCCAGAAGGATTCCGGGACTAGCGGGAGTGATACGCAGTATTTT
NA TRBD2 TRBJ2-5 TRBV7-8 CASSLAAIAGVGETQYF TGTGCCAGCAGCTTAGCGGCGATAGCGGGAGTAGGCGAGACCCAGTACTTC
once TRBD2 TRBJ2-4 TRBV4-2 CASSPTGTSAKNIQYF TGTGCCAGCAGCCCCACCGGGACTAGCGCCAAAAACATTCAGTACTTC
NA TRBD2 TRBJ2-5 TRBV29-1 CSVEDPSGGLETQYF TGCAGCGTTGAAGATCCTAGCGGGGGGTTGGAGACCCAGTACTTC
NA NA TRBJ2-5 TRBV4-2 CASSQEQLQETQYF TGTGCCAGCAGCCAAGAACAGCTCCAAGAGACCCAGTACTTC
NA TRBD1 TRBJ1-2 TRBV27 CASSSATGNNYGYTF TGTGCCAGCAGTTCCGCGACAGGGAATAACTATGGCTACACCTTC
NA NA TRBJ2-7 TRBV5-4 CASSLAARGVNEQYF TGTGCCAGCAGCTTGGCGGCCAGGGGGGTGAACGAGCAGTACTTC
NA TRBD1 TRBJ1-2 TRBV19 CASSIFRGLGYTF TGTGCCAGTAGTATTTTCAGGGGGCTTGGCTACACCTTC
many NA TRBJ1-6 TRBV2 CASRYVGMWDMDYSPLHF TGTGCCAGCAGATACGTCGGAATGTGGGACATGGATTACTCACCCCTCCACTTT
NA TRBD1 TRBJ1-1 TRBV11-2 CASSLEPGGNTEAFF TGTGCCAGCAGCTTAGAACCAGGGGGAAACACTGAAGCTTTCTTT
NA TRBD1 TRBJ1-1 TRBV6-1 CASSDALTGGAFF TGTGCCAGCAGTGATGCGCTTACAGGGGGAGCTTTCTTT
NA NA TRBJ2-1 TRBV27 CASSLSGGGLYNEQFF TGTGCCAGCAGTTTATCGGGCGGGGGCCTTTACAATGAGCAGTTCTTC
NA TRBD2 TRBJ2-5 TRBV6-5 CASSYGTSETQYF TGTGCCAGCAGTTACGGGACTAGTGAGACCCAGTACTTC
NA NA TRBJ2-3 TRBV11-2 CASSLANRVGGTDTQYF TGTGCCAGCAGCCTGGCTAACAGGGTTGGGGGCACAGATACGCAGTATTTT
NA NA TRBJ1-1 TRBV10-1 CASSVGTNTEAFF TGCGCCAGCAGTGTGGGCACGAACACTGAAGCTTTCTTT
NA NA TRBJ1-5 TRBV19 CASSWGVGQPQHF TGTGCCAGTAGTTGGGGAGTAGGCCAGCCCCAGCATTTT
NA NA TRBJ1-3 TRBV6-1 CASSEHQGSGNTIYF TGTGCCAGCAGTGAACACCAGGGGTCTGGAAACACCATATATTTT
NA NA TRBJ1-5 TRBV7-5 CVRSIPAGQGLSSNQPQHF TGTGTCAGAAGCATACCTGCAGGACAGGGACTCTCTAGCAATCAGCCCCAGCATTTT
NA NA TRBJ2-2 TRBV4-1 CASSQERRGTGGTGELFF TGCGCCAGCAGCCAAGAAAGGAGGGGAACAGGTGGCACCGGGGAGCTGTTTTTT
NA TRBD2 TRBJ2-3 TRBV9 CASSVVWGGSTDTQYF TGTGCCAGCAGCGTAGTTTGGGGGGGAAGCACAGATACGCAGTATTTT
NA TRBD1 TRBJ1-2 TRBV19 CASSVKNRGRIYGYTF TGTGCCAGTAGTGTAAAAAACAGGGGGAGGATCTATGGCTACACCTTC
NA NA TRBJ2-7 TRBV5-4 CASSSGQLKAGYEQYF TGTGCCAGCAGCTCCGGACAGCTCAAGGCTGGTTACGAGCAGTACTTC
NA TRBD2 TRBJ2-1 TRBV7-9 CASSLTGAGVTYNEQFF TGTGCCAGCAGCTTAACGGGAGCGGGAGTAACCTACAATGAGCAGTTCTTC
NA NA TRBJ2-6 TRBV30 CAWSVKKQPKFGGANVLTF TGTGCCTGGAGTGTAAAAAAACAGCCCAAATTCGGTGGGGCCAACGTCCTGACTTTC
NA TRBD1 TRBJ1-1 TRBV5-4 CASSSQKGQANTEAFF TGTGCCAGCAGCTCCCAGAAGGGACAGGCCAACACTGAAGCTTTCTTT
NA NA TRBJ1-4 TRBV30 CACNRVSGGEKLFF TGTGCCTGTAACAGGGTCTCGGGTGGTGAAAAACTGTTTTTT
NA NA TRBJ1-1 TRBV18 CASSPGFGGLSEAFF TGTGCCAGCTCACCAGGATTCGGGGGGCTCTCTGAAGCTTTCTTT
NA NA TRBJ1-2 TRBV12-5 CASGLALGRTDGGYTF TGTGCTAGTGGTTTGGCACTGGGGAGGACGGATGGCGGCTACACCTTC
NA NA TRBJ2-1 TRBV25-1 CASSGGGAASYNEQFF TGTGCCAGCAGTGGAGGGGGGGCAGCCTCCTACAATGAGCAGTTCTTC
NA NA TRBJ1-2 TRBV7-6 CASSFSLTGLYGYTF TGTGCCAGCAGCTTTTCGCTAACGGGACTCTATGGCTACACCTTC
NA TRBD2 TRBJ2-3 TRBV7-2 CASSLAGGGVDTQYF TGTGCCAGCAGCTTGGCGGGAGGGGGGGTAGATACGCAGTATTTT
NA NA TRBJ2-7 TRBV11-2 CASSLEGTVLTGEQYF TGTGCCAGCAGCTTAGAGGGTACAGTCCTCACGGGGGAGCAGTACTTC